Below are 21 T cell receptor beta chains sequenced from a single sample in a study of blood T cell repertoires in COVID-19. TCRdb's table, derived via immunoSEQ multiplex PCR, lists solely in-frame clones and lacks some. This sample yields over 100,000 clones, of which about 91% are seen a single time; approximately 5.5% belongs to the top ten. The sequenced sample consisted of peripheral blood. The origin of the receptors is a human donor in a cohort sampled during active COVID-19.

The chain combines TRBV5-6 with TRBJ1-1; no clear D gene. V dropped 4 bases and J dropped 4 bases, with 8 bases sitting between them. CDR3 length: 12 amino acids. The germline V gene encodes CDR1 SGHDT and CDR2 YYEEEE. The CDR3 sequence is CASSGTATEAFF. The CDR3 DNA reads TGTGCCAGCAGCGGCACAGCCACTGAAGCTTTCTTT. Full variable domain (outside the CDR3, taken from reference TRBV5-6 and TRBJ1-1): DAGVTQSPTHLIKTRGQQVTLRCSPKSGHDTVSWYQQALGQGPQFIFQYYEEEERQRGNFPDRFSGHQFPNYSSELNVNALLLGDSALYLCASSGTATEAFFGQGTRLTVV.

This rearrangement joins TRBV21-1 to TRBJ2-1; the table gives TRBD2 as D, unverified against the DNA. TRBV21-1 is listed as a pseudogene. This CDR3 is 16 amino acids long. The CDR3 protein is CASSSRGLAPYNEQFF. In nucleotides, the CDR3 is TGTGCCAGCAGCTCCCGCGGACTAGCGCCCTACAATGAGCAGTTCTTC.

V gene TRBV13 combines with J gene TRBJ1-3; no firm D call. Germline values: CDR1 PRHDT, CDR2 FYEKMQ (reference sequence). The V and J ends lost 3 bases and 1 base respectively, with 4 bases between them. The CDR3 totals 13 residues. The CDR3 protein is CASSLSSGNTIYF. CDR3 sequence (DNA): TGTGCCAGCAGCTTGAGTTCTGGAAACACCATATATTTT.

This clone was seen a single time. The rearrangement joins TRBV20-1 to TRBJ2-1; 13 bases are a match to TRBD2. Trimming removed 3 bases from V and 7 bases from J; junction bases left unmatched: 15. The germline CDR1 and CDR2 sequences are DFQATT and SNEGSKA (reference sequence). The CDR3 has 18 amino acids. The CDR3 DNA reads as TGCAGTGCTAGTAGCGGGTTACTAGCGGGAGGGCCCGGGAATGAGCAGTTCTTC. This gives the protein CSASSGLLAGGPGNEQFF.

This chain links TRBV4-3 with TRBJ2-1; 8 bases are shared with TRBD1. J lost 2 bases, V lost 0 bases, and 3 bases had no gene match. The V gene's germline CDR1 is LGHNA and CDR2 YSLEER. The CDR3 runs 16 residues. The CDR3 sequence: CASSQDGTGAYNEQFF. The CDR3 coding sequence is TGCGCCAGCAGCCAAGATGGGACAGGAGCCTACAATGAGCAGTTCTTC.

The chain links TRBV4-3 to TRBJ2-5; TRBD2 matches 8 bases. This CDR3 spans 19 amino acids. V shed 2 bases, J shed 4 bases, and the junction held 18 bases outside the gene matches. From germline, CDR1 is LGHNA and CDR2 YSLEER. CDR3 amino acids: CASSQKRGVAGSQPETQYF. In nucleotides, the CDR3 is TGCGCCAGCAGCCAAAAAAGGGGGGTAGCGGGATCTCAGCCAGAGACCCAGTACTTC.

The rearrangement joins TRBV30 to TRBJ2-5; TRBD2 is a possible D gene (6 bases). Germline CDR1 and CDR2: GTSNPN and SVGIG (reference sequence). V lost 1 base and J lost 5, with 14 bases in between. This CDR3 is 14 amino acids long. The CDR3 protein is CAWSERTGDETQYF. CDR3 nucleotide sequence: TGTGCCTGGAGTGAGAGGACGGGGGACGAGACCCAGTACTTC. The full variable domain, completed using reference TRBV30 and TRBJ2-5, is SQTIHQWPATLVQPVGSPLSLECTVEGTSNPNLYWYRQAAGRGLQLLFYSVGIGQISSEVPQNLSASRPQDRQFILSSKKLLLSDSGFYLCAWSERTGDETQYFGPGTRLLVL.

The chain employs TRBV28 and TRBJ2-7; D is uncertain. The CDR3 is 13 residues long. CDR1 is MDHEN, CDR2 SYDVKM, per germline. Trimming stripped 10 bases from V and 3 bases from J, with 16 bases between. The CDR3 bases are TGTGCCACTTTTGGCCGCGCGGTCTACGAGCAGTACTTC. This sequence encodes CATFGRAVYEQYF.

The genes are TRBV5-8 and TRBJ1-5; TRBD1 agrees at 7 bases. The CDR3 covers 15 residues. Germline CDR1 is SGHTS and CDR2 is YDEGEE. V dropped 2 bases and J dropped 6; count of bases not matched to a gene: 8. The chain's CDR3 is CASSFRGRFGQPQHF. The CDR3 region has the DNA TGTGCCAGCAGCTTTAGGGGGCGGTTTGGTCAGCCCCAGCATTTT. The variable domain in full, with the rest retrieved from reference TRBV5-8 and TRBJ1-5, is EAGVTQSPTHLIKTRGQQATLRCSPISGHTSVYWYQQALGLGLQFLLWYDEGEERNRGNFPPRFSGRQFPNYSSELNVNALELEDSALYLCASSFRGRFGQPQHFGDGTRLSIL.

This chain connects TRBV11-1 to TRBJ1-2, with 7 positions matching TRBD1. Germline CDR1 SGHAT, CDR2 FQDESV (reference sequence). V was pared by 5 bases and J by 4 bases, with 10 bases of the junction left unmatched. The CDR3 spans 15 residues. CDR3 nucleotide sequence: TGTGCCAGCAGCCCAACAGGGGAAAGTGGCTATGGCTACACCTTC. Translated, it gives CASSPTGESGYGYTF.

CDR3 sequence: CASGPEVNVLTF. CDR3 sequence (DNA): TGCGCCAGCGGCCCAGAGGTCAACGTCCTGACTTTC. V gene TRBV5-1 combines with J gene TRBJ2-6; D unclear. V lost 7 bases and J lost 9, with 11 bases in between. Germline V CDR1 and CDR2: SGHRS, YFSETQ. The CDR3 contains 12 residues. Full variable domain (rest looked up from reference TRBV5-1 and TRBJ2-6): KAGVTQTPRYLIKTRGQQVTLSCSPISGHRSVSWYQQTPGQGLQFLFEYFSETQRNKGNFPGRFSGRQFSNSRSEMNVSTLELGDSALYLCASGPEVNVLTFGAGSRLTVL.

This chain connects TRBV13 to TRBJ1-4; D ambiguous. The CDR3 is 15 residues long. Looked up from germline, CDR1 is PRHDT and CDR2 is FYEKMQ (reference sequence). V gave up 1 base and J gave up 2 bases, with 8 bases separating them. The CDR3 bases are TGTGCCAGCAGCTTAGATGGAGGGACTAATGAAAAACTGTTTTTT. Translated: CASSLDGGTNEKLFF.

This sequence joins TRBV13 and TRBJ2-5, with 10 nucleotides matching TRBD1. After removal of 6 bases from V and 4 bases from J, the junction contained 8 bases not matched to a gene. The germline CDR1 and CDR2 sequences are PRHDT and FYEKMQ (reference sequence). The length of the CDR3 is 15 residues. The CDR3 DNA sequence: TGTGCCAGCAGTCCAGGAGGACAGGGGGGAGAGACCCAGTACTTC. Amino acids: CASSPGGQGGETQYF.

This chain connects TRBV4-2 to TRBJ1-2; D perhaps matches TRBD1 (6 bases). The ends were cut back, 4 bases at V and 4 bases at J, with 13 bases in the middle. The CDR3 extends over 14 amino acids. The germline CDR1 and CDR2 sequences are LGHNA and YNFKEQ. CDR3 in amino acids: CASSPDSTPYGYTF. CDR3 nucleotide sequence: TGTGCCAGCAGCCCGGACAGTACTCCCTATGGCTACACCTTC.

This clone turned up a few times. V and J are TRBV5-6 and TRBJ1-5; 7 nucleotides line up with TRBD1. This CDR3 comprises 14 residues. Germline CDR1 SGHDT, CDR2 YYEEEE. V lost 1 base to trimming and J lost 5 bases; unmatched junction nucleotides: 3. CDR3 sequence: CASSLFDRDQPQHF. The CDR3, as DNA: TGTGCCAGCAGCTTGTTCGACAGGGATCAGCCCCAGCATTTT.

The chain has TRBV28 and TRBJ1-2; a possible D gene is TRBD1 (6 bases). CDR1 is MDHEN and CDR2 is SYDVKM in the germline V gene. V was pared by 6 bases and J by 1 base, with 9 bases between. CDR3 length: 13 amino acids. The CDR3 DNA reads TGTGCCAGCAGCTCAGGGGTTAACTATGGCTACACCTTC. Translating it yields CASSSGVNYGYTF.

The chain joins TRBV12-3 or TRBV12-4 to TRBJ2-3; D is possibly TRBD2 (6 bases). V shed 6 bases and J shed 6 bases, with 13 bases lying between them. This CDR3 comprises 13 residues. The CDR3 DNA follows: TGTGCCAGCAGCAACAGCGGAGGGGATACGCAGTATTTT. Protein: CASSNSGGDTQYF.

This chain links TRBV4-1 with TRBJ1-5; D is uncertain. V was clipped by 1 base and J by 3 bases, with 13 bases between them. Germline V gene sequence: CDR1 MGHRA, CDR2 YSYEKL. This CDR3 is built from 16 residues. In DNA form, the CDR3 reads TGCGCCAGCAGCCAAGGAACCGGGTCCAACAATCAGCCCCAGCATTTT. This encodes CASSQGTGSNNQPQHF.

Written as DNA, the CDR3 is TGTGCCAGCAGCCTTAGCGGGGGGAACACCGGGGAGCTGTTTTTT. Amino acids: CASSLSGGNTGELFF. This sequence joins TRBV7-2 and TRBJ2-2; 9 bases map to TRBD2. The CDR3 covers 15 residues. The junction had 2 bases not matched to a gene; V was cut back by 5 bases and J by 1 base. Germline-derived CDR1 and CDR2 are SGHTA and FQGNSA.

In this sample, this clone turned up once. The genes are TRBV7-3 and TRBJ2-2; 9 bases match TRBD2. V lost 2 bases and J lost 5; bases outside the gene matches: 15. Germline V gene lookup returns CDR1 SGHTA and CDR2 FQGTGA. The CDR3 runs 19 residues. The CDR3 coding sequence is TGTGCCAGCAGCTTATCCCCTTCTACGCTAGCGGGGAGAACCGGGGAGCTGTTTTTT. Translated, it gives CASSLSPSTLAGRTGELFF.

The chain carries TRBV24-1 and TRBJ1-2; TRBD1 matches at 9 bases. The junction had 3 bases not matched to a gene; V was cut back by 4 bases and J by 4 bases. Germline CDR1 is KGHDR and CDR2 is SFDVKD. The CDR3 runs to 14 residues. CDR3 bases: TGTGCCACCAGTGACCGGGACAGGGTCTATGGCTACACCTTC. This encodes CATSDRDRVYGYTF.